The sequence of this TCR beta chain was determined in a study of T cell responses to AZD1222 COVID-19 vaccine. General study results and limits: Baseline serostatus was positive in only a handful of AZD1222 recipients. An increase in Spike-specific TCR breadth and depth was observed after two AZD1222 doses. Of spike-specific TCRs, nearly half reportedly target regions left unmutated in variants. Donors, mostly white British, included more females; clonal diversity was possibly underestimated.

This clone was recorded once. Its cognate antigen is unknown. Germline CDR1 SGHRS, CDR2 YFSETQ. J lost 3 bases, V lost 4 bases, and 6 bases had no gene match. The CDR3 has 14 amino acids. The data were produced by immunoSEQ multiplex PCR, yet TCRdb's version contains in-frame clones alone and is incomplete. The data contain about 75,000 clones, about 87% of them seen just once; the ten biggest clones take up 8% to 10%. This chain uses TRBV5-1 with TRBJ1-1; TRBD1 agrees at 7 bases. This clonotype originated in an adult who received the MenACWY meningococcal vaccine as a control. Sequences were derived from peripheral blood, sampled 28 days after the second dose of the MenACWY control vaccine. For the CDR3, the DNA is TGCGCCAGCAGCCAGAATCAGGGGGACACTGAAGCTTTCTTT. It specifies CASSQNQGDTEAFF.